These T cell receptor beta chains were read from a single sample in a study of T-cell memory formation after mild COVID-19. MiXCR, applied by TCRdb to the 5' RACE reads, yields one record per CDR3 protein. The sample has 180,000 or so distinct CDR3 sequences; approximately 10% are singletons. The sample comprised PBMCs or a T cell subset sorted from them (not recorded which). The receptors originated from a man between 18 and 35 years old who had mild COVID-19 (a few samples of this study predate the infection). Cell type and time point are not known. Each CDR3 is given with its conserved first and last residue. D genes are given only for firm matches. Part of the rows lack a size; the others show once, few, many or a class for expanded clones.

NA	few	TRBV7-9	TRBJ1-2	CASSLDDGYGYTF	TGTGCCAGCAGCTTAGACGACGGATATGGCTACACCTTC
TRBD1	NA	TRBV5-8	TRBJ1-5	CASSLGQGYNQPQHF	TGTGCCAGCAGCTTGGGACAGGGCTACAATCAGCCCCAGCATTTT
NA	many	TRBV4-3	TRBJ2-7	CASSQFLTRVYYEQYF	TGCGCCAGCAGCCAGTTCTTAACCAGGGTGTACTACGAGCAGTACTTC
NA	NA	TRBV5-6	TRBJ1-2	CASSTSFGYTF	TGTGCCAGCAGCACCAGCTTTGGCTACACCTTC
TRBD1	few	TRBV29-1	TRBJ1-2	CSAETGGDGYTF	TGCAGCGCTGAGACAGGGGGGGATGGCTACACCTTC
TRBD1	many	TRBV11-2	TRBJ2-3	CASARDRGTDTQYF	TGTGCCAGCGCCCGGGACAGGGGAACAGATACGCAGTATTTT
NA	few	TRBV7-3	TRBJ2-3	CASSTTGLTDTQYF	TGTGCCAGCAGCACAACGGGGCTCACAGATACGCAGTATTTT
NA	few	TRBV5-8	TRBJ2-2	CASTVVGGELFF	TGTGCCAGCACCGTCGTGGGAGGGGAGCTGTTTTTT
NA	NA	TRBV12-3/TRBV12-4	TRBJ2-2	CASSSGYGELFF	TGTGCCAGCAGTTCGGGGTACGGGGAGCTGTTTTTT
TRBD1	few	TRBV29-1	TRBJ1-2	CSVPTGGSYGYTF	TGCAGCGTTCCGACAGGGGGCAGCTATGGCTACACCTTC
NA	few	TRBV27	TRBJ1-4	CASSFVGAGEKLFF	TGTGCCAGCAGTTTTGTTGGCGCTGGTGAAAAACTGTTTTTT
TRBD1	NA	TRBV4-3	TRBJ1-1	CASSQGWTGGTEAFF	TGCGCCAGCAGCCAGGGGTGGACAGGCGGCACTGAAGCTTTCTTT
NA	few	TRBV19	TRBJ2-3	CASSTDRTSTDTQYF	TGTGCCAGTAGTACAGACAGGACTAGCACAGATACGCAGTATTTT
NA	many	TRBV10-2	TRBJ2-4	CASSEASKNIQYF	TGCGCCAGCAGTGAGGCCTCCAAAAACATTCAGTACTTC
NA	few	TRBV12-3/TRBV12-4	TRBJ1-2	CASSLGNGLYGYTF	TGTGCCAGCAGTTTAGGCAACGGGCTCTATGGCTACACCTTC
TRBD1	NA	TRBV5-1	TRBJ2-3	CASSLGDRGEADTQYF	TGCGCCAGCAGCTTGGGAGACAGGGGGGAAGCAGATACGCAGTATTTT
NA	few	TRBV4-2	TRBJ2-2	CASSQRASNTGELFF	TGTGCCAGCAGCCAACGCGCGTCGAACACCGGGGAGCTGTTTTTT
NA	few	TRBV24-1	TRBJ2-5	CATRPGAGETQYF	TGTGCCACCAGGCCCGGGGCGGGGGAGACCCAGTACTTC
NA	many	TRBV4-1	TRBJ2-6	CASAKSGANVLTF	TGCGCCAGCGCAAAGTCTGGGGCCAACGTCCTGACTTTC
NA	NA	TRBV5-1	TRBJ1-1	CASSFVGANTEAFF	TGCGCCAGCAGCTTTGTGGGGGCGAACACTGAAGCTTTCTTT
NA	NA	TRBV7-2	TRBJ1-1	CASSWRALNTEAFF	TGTGCCAGCAGCTGGAGGGCTCTTAACACTGAAGCTTTCTTT
NA	NA	TRBV20-1	TRBJ2-7	CSAPTRGEQYF	TGCAGTGCCCCGACTAGAGGCGAGCAGTACTTC
NA	NA	TRBV7-2	TRBJ2-7	CASSSQGYEQYF	TGTGCCAGCAGCTCTCAGGGTTACGAGCAGTACTTC
TRBD2	few	TRBV9	TRBJ2-5	CASSVDSGGRETQYF	TGTGCCAGCAGCGTAGACAGCGGGGGGCGGGAGACCCAGTACTTC
TRBD1	NA	TRBV10-3	TRBJ2-7	CAISQTGGDYEQYF	TGTGCCATCAGCCAGACAGGGGGTGACTACGAGCAGTACTTC
TRBD2	many	TRBV7-2	TRBJ2-3	CASSPPLWTSVGTDTQYF	TGTGCCAGCAGCCCCCCATTGTGGACTAGCGTTGGAACAGATACGCAGTATTTT
TRBD2	many	TRBV9	TRBJ2-1	CASSPTGTSGNEQFF	TGTGCCAGCAGCCCGACCGGGACTAGCGGCAATGAGCAGTTCTTC
NA	many	TRBV6-5	TRBJ1-5	CASSYSRQSNQPQHF	TGTGCCAGCAGTTACTCGCGGCAGTCCAATCAGCCCCAGCATTTT
TRBD1	few	TRBV20-1	TRBJ2-5	CSARAHIQGARETQYF	TGCAGTGCTAGAGCCCACATCCAGGGGGCGCGGGAGACCCAGTACTTC
TRBD2	few	TRBV6-5	TRBJ2-1	CASSYRGGRNEQFF	TGTGCCAGCAGTTACCGGGGGGGACGGAATGAGCAGTTCTTC
NA	NA	TRBV4-3	TRBJ1-1	CASRKAINTEAFF	TGCGCCAGCCGGAAAGCGATTAACACTGAAGCTTTCTTT
TRBD2	NA	TRBV5-1	TRBJ2-5	CASSLTSGGLETQYF	TGCGCCAGCAGCTTGACTAGCGGGGGCCTGGAGACCCAGTACTTC
TRBD1	few	TRBV6-5	TRBJ2-1	CASSYSTGYYNEQFF	TGTGCCAGCAGTTACTCGACAGGGTACTACAATGAGCAGTTCTTC
NA	NA	TRBV2	TRBJ1-2	CASSEPLDTF	TGTGCCAGCAGTGAACCTCTAGACACCTTC
NA	NA	TRBV20-1	TRBJ2-3	CSGAESSTDTQYF	TGCAGCGGCGCAGAGTCTAGCACAGATACGCAGTATTTT
TRBD1	once	TRBV5-4	TRBJ2-5	CASSLGQGQGETQYF	TGTGCCAGCAGCTTGGGACAGGGACAGGGAGAGACCCAGTACTTC
TRBD1	many	TRBV7-2	TRBJ2-5	CASSLTGGIWETQYF	TGTGCCAGCAGCTTAACAGGGGGCATTTGGGAGACCCAGTACTTC
NA	NA	TRBV6-2/TRBV6-3	TRBJ1-1	CASSYESDTEAFF	TGTGCCAGCAGTTACGAGTCTGACACTGAAGCTTTCTTT
NA	few	TRBV24-1	TRBJ1-5	CATSRAENNQPQHF	TGTGCCACCAGTCGGGCAGAGAACAATCAGCCCCAGCATTTT
TRBD2	many	TRBV4-1	TRBJ2-3	CASSQGTSGGADTQYF	TGCGCCAGCAGCCAAGGGACTAGCGGAGGGGCAGATACGCAGTATTTT
NA	few	TRBV5-1	TRBJ1-1	CASSLAVRDTEAFF	TGCGCCAGCAGCTTGGCAGTTAGGGATACTGAAGCTTTCTTT
NA	many	TRBV12-3/TRBV12-4	TRBJ2-3	CASSSRADTQYF	TGTGCCAGCAGCTCTCGAGCAGATACGCAGTATTTT
TRBD1	NA	TRBV5-1	TRBJ1-2	CASSTGQGALGYTF	TGCGCCAGCAGCACAGGACAGGGGGCGTTGGGCTACACCTTC
TRBD1	few	TRBV6-5	TRBJ2-7	CASSYSTGQLYEQYF	TGTGCCAGCAGTTACTCGACGGGACAGTTATACGAGCAGTACTTC
NA	few	TRBV5-1	TRBJ1-3	CASSLVGFGNTIYF	TGCGCCAGCAGCTTGGTAGGGTTTGGAAACACCATATATTTT
NA	NA	TRBV2	TRBJ2-1	CASSGWGTNYNEQFF	TGTGCCAGCAGTGGTTGGGGCACCAACTACAATGAGCAGTTCTTC
NA	NA	TRBV6-6	TRBJ1-6	CASSSGAANSPLHF	TGTGCCAGCAGTAGCGGGGCGGCGAATTCACCCCTCCACTTT
NA	few	TRBV18	TRBJ1-4	CASSRARNEKLFF	TGTGCCAGCTCGCGGGCTCGGAATGAAAAACTGTTTTTT
TRBD1	NA	TRBV5-4	TRBJ2-3	CASSFGTGWATLYF	TGTGCCAGCAGCTTCGGGACAGGGTGGGCGACCCTGTATTTT
TRBD2	many	TRBV4-3	TRBJ2-1	CASSRLGTGGGSYNEQFF	TGCGCCAGCAGCCGTCTTGGTACGGGGGGTGGTTCCTACAATGAGCAGTTCTTC
TRBD1	NA	TRBV20-1	TRBJ2-7	CSARRTGSEQYF	TGCAGTGCTAGACGGACAGGGTCCGAGCAGTACTTC
NA	NA	TRBV4-2	TRBJ2-1	CASSQDGTPPKQFF	TGTGCCAGCAGCCAAGATGGGACTCCTCCCAAGCAGTTCTTC
NA	many	TRBV5-1	TRBJ2-7	CASSRTLSSYEQYF	TGCGCCAGCAGCCGTACCTTGAGCTCCTACGAGCAGTACTTC
TRBD2	few	TRBV5-1	TRBJ2-3	CASSSGGETDTQYF	TGCGCCAGCTCCAGCGGGGGCGAAACAGATACGCAGTATTTT
NA	few	TRBV5-6	TRBJ1-1	CASSFVTVGQAFF	TGTGCCAGCAGCTTCGTGACCGTGGGCCAAGCTTTCTTT
NA	NA	TRBV11-3	TRBJ2-2	CASSPTGRSGELFF	TGTGCCAGCAGCCCGACAGGGAGGTCCGGGGAGCTGTTTTTT
TRBD2	NA	TRBV11-2	TRBJ2-1	CASSLELAGGFLDEQFF	TGTGCCAGCAGCTTAGAACTAGCGGGGGGGTTTTTGGATGAGCAGTTCTTC